Following are 21 T cell receptor beta chains from one sample sequenced in a study of cytomegalovirus exposure and HLA in healthy donors. The study ran its PCR with 60 Vbeta and 13 Jbeta primers. Using immunoSEQ multiplex PCR, the repertoire was profiled, and TCRdb retains in-frame clones only, with some absent. The profile shows around 170,000 clones, around 80% of them singletons. The sample taken for sequencing was PBMCs. These receptors originate from a woman in her 40s in good health and CMV-seropositive.

The J gene is TRBJ1-2, the V gene TRBV20-1; D is undetermined. The CDR3 loop spans 11 amino acids. V was shortened by 2 bases and J by 5 bases, with 6 bases between the two germline ends. Germline V gives CDR1 DFQATT, CDR2 SNEGSKA (reference sequence). The CDR3 spells CSARYYYGYTF. CDR3 DNA: TGCAGTGCTAGATATTATTATGGCTACACCTTC.

The chain joins TRBV19 to TRBJ1-2; maybe TRBD1 (6 bases). CDR3 length equals 16 residues. CDR1 LNHDA and CDR2 SQIVND come from the germline V gene (reference sequence). V dropped 11 bases and J dropped 7 bases, with 29 bases sitting between them. The CDR3 nucleotides are TGTGCCTCTTCTCCTACCCCTTTTACAGGGCTCGGTGGCTACACCTTC. Its protein product is CASSPTPFTGLGGYTF.

The table lists this clone with a few counts. The rearrangement links TRBV2 to TRBJ1-1; 7 bases fit TRBD1. V lost 5 bases to trimming and J lost 6 bases; unmatched junction nucleotides: 9. The CDR3 covers 14 residues. Germline V gene data show CDR1 as SNHLY and CDR2 as FYNNEI. The CDR3 sequence: CASSTPDRSAEAFF. As DNA, the CDR3 is TGTGCCAGCAGTACCCCGGACAGGAGCGCTGAAGCTTTCTTT.

The gene calls are TRBV4-3 and TRBJ1-6; tentatively, D is TRBD1 (5 bases). From germline, CDR1 is LGHNA and CDR2 YSLEER. Trimming left V 1 base short and J 13 bases short, with 5 bases between. CDR3 size: 11 residues. The CDR3 nucleotides are TGCGCCAGCAGCCAAGGGGGCCCCCTCCACTTT. This gives the protein CASSQGGPLHF.

The chain uses TRBV6-1 and TRBJ2-2; 9 bases match TRBD1. CDR1 and CDR2 (germline): MNHNS, SASEGT. The V and J ends lost 4 bases and 5 bases, in that order; junction bases with no gene match: 14. This CDR3 has 18 amino acids. CDR3 coding DNA: TGTGCCAGCAGTGCCCTCGCGGGACAGGGTGTTTTGACCGGGGAGCTGTTTTTT. Its protein product is CASSALAGQGVLTGELFF.

This sequence joins TRBV2 and TRBJ2-1, with 14 bases identical to TRBD2. The CDR3 is 15 residues long. V shed 6 bases and J 6 bases; nucleotides not matched to a gene: 4. Germline CDR1 reads SNHLY; CDR2 reads FYNNEI. Here the CDR3 DNA reads TGTGCCAGCAGGACTAGCGGGGGGGTGTCCAATGAGCAGTTCTTC. This gives the protein CASRTSGGVSNEQFF.

This clone was observed a handful of times. V gene TRBV15 combines with J gene TRBJ1-5; 7 bases line up with TRBD1. Germline loops: CDR1 LNHNV, CDR2 YYDKDF (reference sequence). This CDR3 contains 15 residues. The junction had 6 bases not matched to a gene; V was cut back by 1 base and J by 6 bases. The CDR3 coding sequence is TGTGCCACCAGCAGAGGGGCAGGGGGGAGTCAGCCCCAGCATTTT. This encodes CATSRGAGGSQPQHF.

Of note for this clone: Compared with germline, one end of the junction differs, possibly owing to a read error. The rearrangement links TRBV7-9 to TRBJ2-7; D is perhaps TRBD1 (5 bases). From germline, CDR1 is SEHNR and CDR2 FQNEAQ (reference sequence). The CDR3 loop spans 14 amino acids. CDR3 residues: CSSSLVGQLGEQYF. In nucleotides, the CDR3 is TGTTCCAGCAGCTTAGTTGGACAATTGGGCGAGCAGTACTTC.

The rearrangement uses TRBV14 and TRBJ2-7; 7 nucleotides line up with TRBD2. V gave up 1 base and J gave up 2 bases; unmatched junction bases: 20. The germline V gene has CDR1 SGHDN and CDR2 FVKESK. The CDR3 length is 20 residues. CDR3 bases: TGTGCCAGCAGCCAAGGGGCGGGTGAGCGGGGACTCCGGCCACCCTACGAGCAGTACTTC. Translating it yields CASSQGAGERGLRPPYEQYF. Full variable domain (outside the CDR3, taken from reference TRBV14 and TRBJ2-7): EAGVTQFPSHSVIEKGQTVTLRCDPISGHDNLYWYRRVMGKEIKFLLHFVKESKQDESGMPNNRFLAERTGGTYSTLKVQPAELEDSGVYFCASSQGAGERGLRPPYEQYFGPGTRLTVT.

This chain connects TRBV7-2 to TRBJ1-2, with D unclear. The V end was cut by 5 bases, the J end by 7 bases, with 23 bases between. Germline assignment: CDR1 SGHTA and CDR2 FQGNSA. CDR3 length: 16 residues. The CDR3 sequence is CASSRTLGGVDGGYTF. The CDR3 DNA follows: TGTGCCAGCAGCCGGACTCTGGGTGGAGTAGATGGTGGCTACACCTTC. Full variable domain (missing parts from reference TRBV7-2 and TRBJ1-2): GAGVSQSPSNKVTEKGKDVELRCDPISGHTALYWYRQSLGQGLEFLIYFQGNSAPDKSGLPSDRFSAERTGGSVSTLTIQRTQQEDSAVYLCASSRTLGGVDGGYTFGSGTRLTVV.

This clone was seen more than once but under ten times. The chain combines TRBV4-1 with TRBJ1-6; D call uncertain. The CDR3 is 15 residues long. V was trimmed by 0 bases and J by 5 bases, leaving 8 bases between them. The germline CDR1 and CDR2 sequences are MGHRA and YSYEKL. CDR3 region: CASSQDRANNSPLHF. The CDR3 DNA reads TGCGCCAGCAGCCAAGATAGAGCAAATAATTCACCCCTCCACTTT.

The chain carries TRBV9 and TRBJ1-3; D is possibly TRBD1 (5 bases). The ends were cut back, 3 bases at V and 6 bases at J, with 7 bases in the middle. The CDR3 contains 12 residues. CDR1 SGDLS and CDR2 YYNGEE come from the germline V gene. CDR3 region: CASSAGANTIYF. The CDR3 coding sequence is TGTGCCAGCAGCGCTGGGGCAAACACCATATATTTT.

The rearrangement links TRBV5-1 to TRBJ1-2; TRBD1 agrees at 7 bases. Germline CDR1 reads SGHRS; CDR2 reads YFSETQ. Losses at the gene ends were 1 base for V and 5 bases for J; bases not matched to a gene: 2. This CDR3 region has 13 residues. The CDR3 here is CASSLKGAYGYTF. The DNA for the CDR3 is TGCGCCAGCAGCTTGAAGGGGGCGTATGGCTACACCTTC.

The J gene is TRBJ1-1, the V gene TRBV6-5; D remains unclear. Germline V gene data show CDR1 as MNHEY and CDR2 as SVGAGI. The CDR3 spans 14 residues. Trimming took 0 bases from V and 2 from J, leaving 7 bases between them. The CDR3 coding sequence is TGTGCCAGCAGTTACTCGAACAGAAACACTGAAGCTTTCTTT. This translates into CASSYSNRNTEAFF.

The gene calls are TRBV27 and TRBJ2-1, with D possibly matching TRBD1 (6 bases). The CDR3 has 15 residues. Trimming removed 2 bases at V and 10 bases at J, with 18 bases between. Germline V lookup: CDR1 MNHEY, CDR2 SMNVEV (reference sequence). Written as DNA, the CDR3 is TGTGCCAGCAGTTTACTGAAAACAGGGTTCGGAGAGCAGTTCTTC. Translating it yields CASSLLKTGFGEQFF.

This clone was observed a single time. This sequence joins TRBV6-6 and TRBJ1-4, with D perhaps TRBD1 (5 bases). This CDR3 is built from 16 residues. The V gene's germline CDR1 is MNHNY and CDR2 SVGAGI (reference sequence). The V end was cut by 7 bases, the J end by 2 bases, with 17 bases between. The chain's CDR3 is CASIWGESMTNEKLFF. In DNA, the CDR3 is TGTGCCAGCATATGGGGGGAGAGTATGACTAATGAAAAACTGTTTTTT.

The chain has TRBV2 and TRBJ2-2, with a weak D call TRBD1 (5 bases). The CDR3 sequence is 15 residues long. Trimming removed 0 bases from V and 7 bases from J, with 12 bases in between. The germline gives CDR1 SNHLY, CDR2 FYNNEI. This CDR3 reads CASSEAGRVGGELFF. The DNA of the CDR3 is TGTGCCAGCAGTGAAGCGGGCAGGGTGGGCGGGGAGCTGTTTTTT.

CDR3 amino acids: CASSPATGGWEQYF. The CDR3 nucleotides read TGTGCCAGCTCACCAGCGACAGGGGGCTGGGAGCAGTACTTC. The gene calls are TRBV18 and TRBJ2-7; 10 bases agree with TRBD1. The CDR3 extends over 14 amino acids. Germline V gene lookup returns CDR1 KGHSH and CDR2 LQKENI. V lost 2 bases to trimming and J lost 7 bases; unmatched junction nucleotides: 5.

This clone was seen a single time. A read error may produce the germline difference seen at one junction end. The chain combines TRBV7-9 with TRBJ1-5; no definite D call. Germline V gene data show CDR1 as SEHNR and CDR2 as FQNEAQ (reference sequence). This CDR3 spans 13 amino acids. This CDR3 is CSSSLDGGQPQHF. CDR3 nucleotides: TGTTCCAGCAGCTTGGATGGAGGGCAGCCCCAGCATTTT.

The chain joins TRBV6-1 to TRBJ2-5; TRBD1 agrees at 7 bases. The CDR3 runs to 13 residues. Germline-derived CDR1 and CDR2 are MNHNS and SASEGT. With 6 bases clipped from V and 5 bases from J, the junction kept 6 bases outside the gene matches. In DNA, the CDR3 is TGTGCCAGCAGACTCGGGACAGCCGAGACCCAGTACTTC. Translation gives CASRLGTAETQYF.

The V call is TRBV6-1, the J call TRBJ1-4; no clear D. The CDR3 extends over 14 amino acids. Germline CDR1 MNHNS, CDR2 SASEGT. V lost 4 bases and J 6 bases, leaving 12 bases between the germline ends. The CDR3: CASSGSSADEKLFF. The CDR3 nucleotides read TGTGCCAGCAGTGGATCCTCAGCGGATGAAAAACTGTTTTTT.